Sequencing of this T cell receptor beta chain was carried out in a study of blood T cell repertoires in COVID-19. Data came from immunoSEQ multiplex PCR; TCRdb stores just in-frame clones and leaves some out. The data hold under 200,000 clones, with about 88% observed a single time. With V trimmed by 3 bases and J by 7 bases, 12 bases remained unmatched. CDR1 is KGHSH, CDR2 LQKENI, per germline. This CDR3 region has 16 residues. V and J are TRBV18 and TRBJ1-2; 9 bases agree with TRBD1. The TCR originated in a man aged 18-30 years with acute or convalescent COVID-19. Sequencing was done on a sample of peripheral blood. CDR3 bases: TGTGCCAGCTCACCCGTGGTTCGACAGGGGGAATCTGGCTACACCTTC. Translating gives CASSPVVRQGESGYTF.